A selection of T cell receptor beta chains follows, all from one sample in a study of cytomegalovirus exposure and HLA in healthy donors. The table came from immunoSEQ multiplex PCR; TCRdb's copy has only in-frame clones and leaves some out. The table has 99,000 or so clones, 75% to 85% seen once. Sequencing input: PBMCs. Receptors were obtained from a male donor in good health and CMV-seropositive. CDR3s include the opening cysteine and the closing phenylalanine or tryptophan. D genes are given only for firm matches. Only some rows state a clone size, as once, few, many or a class for expanded clones.

cdr3_length	j_call	v_call	clone_size	d_call	cdr3_aa	cdr3_nt
15	TRBJ2-1	TRBV18	-	TRBD2	CASSPQGTMYNEQFF	TGTGCCAGCTCACCACAGGGGACTATGTACAATGAGCAGTTCTTC
14	TRBJ2-1	TRBV18	-	TRBD1	CASSGTVTGGEQFF	TGTGCCAGCTCCGGGACAGTGACAGGAGGAGAGCAGTTCTTC
12	TRBJ1-1	TRBV5-1	-	-	CASSPGRAEAFF	TGCGCCAGCAGCCCAGGGCGCGCTGAAGCTTTCTTT
13	TRBJ1-1	TRBV7-7	-	-	CASSIRENTEAFF	TGTGCTAGCAGCATCCGGGAGAACACTGAAGCTTTCTTT
16	TRBJ2-3	TRBV5-1	-	TRBD2	CASSSGTSGDTDTQYF	TGCGCCAGCAGCTCAGGGACTAGCGGGGATACAGATACGCAGTATTTT
16	TRBJ1-3	TRBV30	-	TRBD1	CAWSVWTGGSGNTIYF	TGTGCCTGGAGTGTATGGACAGGGGGTAGCGGAAACACCATATATTTT
13	TRBJ1-1	TRBV6-5	-	TRBD1	CATWTGWDTEAFF	TGTGCCACCTGGACAGGTTGGGACACTGAAGCTTTCTTT
14	TRBJ1-3	TRBV6-6	-	-	CASSPPSSGNTIYF	TGTGCCAGCAGCCCCCCTAGCTCTGGAAACACCATATATTTT
13	TRBJ2-5	TRBV11-2	-	TRBD2	CASNRGERETQYF	TGTGCCAGCAACCGGGGGGAGAGAGAGACCCAGTACTTC
13	TRBJ1-1	TRBV6-6	few	-	CASSYSSPGGAFF	TGTGCCAGCAGTTATAGCTCGCCCGGTGGGGCTTTCTTT
14	TRBJ1-1	TRBV5-1	few	-	CASSLAGVGTEAFF	TGCGCCAGCAGCTTGGCAGGGGTAGGGACTGAAGCTTTCTTT
12	TRBJ1-1	TRBV6-1	-	-	CASTNRNTEAFF	TGTGCCAGCACCAACAGGAACACTGAAGCTTTCTTT
14	TRBJ2-3	TRBV5-1	few	-	CASSSGGPTDTQYF	TGCGCCAGCAGCTCCGGGGGGCCCACAGATACGCAGTATTTT
13	TRBJ2-7	TRBV11-2	-	-	CASSLGQFYEQYF	TGTGCCAGCAGCTTAGGACAGTTCTACGAGCAGTACTTC
13	TRBJ1-2	TRBV2	once	-	CASSDVRDYGYTF	TGTGCCAGCAGTGACGTCCGAGACTATGGCTACACCTTC
14	TRBJ2-3	TRBV6-5	-	-	CASSWSRPTDTQYF	TGTGCCAGCAGTTGGTCGCGCCCCACAGATACGCAGTATTTT
12	TRBJ2-7	TRBV27	-	-	CASSLGGYEQYF	TGTGCCAGCAGTTTAGGGGGGTACGAGCAGTACTTC
16	TRBJ2-7	TRBV5-1	-	TRBD1	CASSPTDRTPTLEQYF	TGCGCCAGCAGCCCTACGGACAGGACACCTACTTTGGAGCAGTACTTC
13	TRBJ1-2	TRBV7-6	-	-	CASSPGGLIGYTF	TGTGCCAGCAGCCCGGGGGGGCTGATAGGCTACACCTTC
17	TRBJ1-3	TRBV7-2	once	-	CASSLSWVGARGNTIYF	TGTGCCAGCAGCTTAAGTTGGGTAGGGGCGCGAGGAAACACCATATATTTT
15	TRBJ2-2	TRBV16	-	-	CASSQSFGKTGELFF	TGTGCCAGCAGCCAATCGTTCGGGAAAACCGGGGAGCTGTTTTTT
15	TRBJ1-5	TRBV5-1	-	-	CASSQGPGNNQPQHF	TGCGCCAGCAGCCAAGGCCCGGGGAACAATCAGCCCCAGCATTTT
13	TRBJ1-1	TRBV6-1	-	-	CASRLSGRAEAFF	TGTGCCAGCAGACTCAGTGGGAGGGCTGAAGCTTTCTTT
16	TRBJ1-1	TRBV10-3	-	-	CAISDSRGQGRTEAFF	TGTGCCATCAGTGATTCGCGGGGGCAGGGGCGGACTGAAGCTTTCTTT
13	TRBJ1-2	TRBV6-5	-	TRBD1	CASRRTGVYGYTF	TGTGCCAGCAGGCGGACAGGGGTCTATGGCTACACCTTC
16	TRBJ2-3	TRBV9	once	-	CASSVVAGGARDTQYF	TGTGCCAGCAGCGTAGTCGCTGGGGGGGCCAGAGATACGCAGTATTTT
13	TRBJ1-2	TRBV28	few	TRBD1	CASSKRQGGGYTF	TGTGCCAGCAGTAAGAGACAGGGTGGCGGCTACACCTTC
15	TRBJ1-4	TRBV9	-	TRBD1	CASSPQQGRIEKLFF	TGTGCCAGCAGCCCCCAACAGGGGCGGATTGAAAAACTGTTTTTT
13	TRBJ2-7	TRBV2	-	-	CASRTLSSYEQYF	TGTGCCAGCAGGACTCTTAGCTCCTACGAGCAGTACTTC
15	TRBJ1-3	TRBV27	-	TRBD1	CASSTTGVSGNTIYF	TGTGCCAGCAGTACCACAGGGGTCTCTGGAAACACCATATATTTT
12	TRBJ1-1	TRBV5-1	once	-	CASSAGGTEAFF	TGCGCCAGCAGCGCGGGGGGGACTGAAGCTTTCTTT
15	TRBJ2-5	TRBV30	-	-	CAWSIQWTRGETQYF	TGTGCCTGGAGTATACAGTGGACCAGGGGAGAGACCCAGTACTTC
15	TRBJ1-1	TRBV7-9	few	TRBD1	CASSLDRGRNTEAFF	TGTGCCAGCAGCCTGGACAGGGGACGGAACACTGAAGCTTTCTTT
15	TRBJ2-5	TRBV6-5	-	-	CASSYEGGGQETQYF	TGTGCCAGCAGTTACGAGGGGGGGGGACAAGAGACCCAGTACTTC
15	TRBJ2-3	TRBV19	-	TRBD2	CASTGRGGGTDTQYF	TGTGCCAGTACCGGACGGGGGGGCGGCACAGATACGCAGTATTTT
15	TRBJ2-1	TRBV4-2	-	-	CASSQRHSSYNEQFF	TGTGCCAGCAGCCAAAGACACAGCTCCTACAATGAGCAGTTCTTC
15	TRBJ2-3	TRBV30	-	-	CAWSVPRGSTDTQYF	TGTGCCTGGAGTGTACCCCGGGGAAGCACAGATACGCAGTATTTT
15	TRBJ1-1	TRBV5-5	-	-	CASSLYQGTNTEAFF	TGTGCCAGCAGCTTGTATCAGGGCACGAACACTGAAGCTTTCTTT
15	TRBJ1-5	TRBV27	-	-	CASRLDSGSNQPQHF	TGTGCCAGCAGGCTCGACAGCGGGAGCAATCAGCCCCAGCATTTT